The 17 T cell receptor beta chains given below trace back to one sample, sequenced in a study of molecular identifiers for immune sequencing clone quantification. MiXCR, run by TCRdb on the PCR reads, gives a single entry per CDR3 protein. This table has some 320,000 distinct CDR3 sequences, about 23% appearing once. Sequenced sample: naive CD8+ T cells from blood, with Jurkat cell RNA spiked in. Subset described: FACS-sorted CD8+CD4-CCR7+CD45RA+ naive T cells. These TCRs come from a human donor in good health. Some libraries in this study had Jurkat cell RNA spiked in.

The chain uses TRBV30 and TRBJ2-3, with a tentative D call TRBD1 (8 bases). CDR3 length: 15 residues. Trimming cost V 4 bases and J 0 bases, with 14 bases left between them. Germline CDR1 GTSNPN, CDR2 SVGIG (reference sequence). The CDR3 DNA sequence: TGTGCCTGGAACAGGGGGACTACTAGCACAGATACGCAGTATTTT. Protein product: CAWNRGTTSTDTQYF.

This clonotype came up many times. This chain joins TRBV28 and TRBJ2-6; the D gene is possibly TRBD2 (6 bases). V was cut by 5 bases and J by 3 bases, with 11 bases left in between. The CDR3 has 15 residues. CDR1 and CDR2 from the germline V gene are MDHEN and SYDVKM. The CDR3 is CASSASGDGANVLTF. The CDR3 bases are TGTGCCAGCAGTGCGTCGGGGGATGGGGCCAACGTCCTGACTTTC.

CDR3 sequence (DNA): TGTGCCAGTAGTATTGGGCCAGCGGACTATGGCTACACCTTC. Translation: CASSIGPADYGYTF. The chain couples TRBV19 to TRBJ1-2; D gene ambiguous. The germline V gene has CDR1 LNHDA and CDR2 SQIVND (reference sequence). CDR3 size: 14 residues. Trimming stripped 3 bases from V and 3 bases from J, with 11 bases between. Filled out from reference TRBV19 and TRBJ1-2, the complete variable domain reads DGGITQSPKYLFRKEGQNVTLSCEQNLNHDAMYWYRQDPGQGLRLIYYSQIVNDFQKGDIAEGYSVSREKKESFPLTVTSAQKNPTAFYLCASSIGPADYGYTFGSGTRLTVV.

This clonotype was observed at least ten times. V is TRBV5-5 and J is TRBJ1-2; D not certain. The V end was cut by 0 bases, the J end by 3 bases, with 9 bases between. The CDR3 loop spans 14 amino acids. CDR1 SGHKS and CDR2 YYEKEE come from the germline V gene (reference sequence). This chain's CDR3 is CASSLAGVDYGYTF. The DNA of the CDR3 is TGTGCCAGCAGCTTGGCCGGAGTCGACTATGGCTACACCTTC.

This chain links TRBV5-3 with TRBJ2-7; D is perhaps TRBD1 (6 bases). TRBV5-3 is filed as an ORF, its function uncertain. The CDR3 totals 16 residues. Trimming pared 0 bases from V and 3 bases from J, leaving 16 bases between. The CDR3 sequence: CARSLERGYRLYEQYF. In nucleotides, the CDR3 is TGTGCCAGAAGCTTGGAGAGGGGGTATAGACTCTACGAGCAGTACTTC.

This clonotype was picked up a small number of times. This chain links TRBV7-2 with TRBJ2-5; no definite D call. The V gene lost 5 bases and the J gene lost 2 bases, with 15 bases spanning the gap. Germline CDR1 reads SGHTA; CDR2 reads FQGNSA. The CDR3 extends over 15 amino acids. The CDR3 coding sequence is TGTGCCAGCAGCAGACTTCTGGGGAAACAAGAGACCCAGTACTTC. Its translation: CASSRLLGKQETQYF.

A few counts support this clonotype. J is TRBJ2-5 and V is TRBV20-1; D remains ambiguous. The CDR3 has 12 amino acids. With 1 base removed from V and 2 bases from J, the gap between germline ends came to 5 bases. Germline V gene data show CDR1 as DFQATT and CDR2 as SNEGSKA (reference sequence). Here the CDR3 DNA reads TGCAGTGCTAGAGGTCCACAAGAGACCCAGTACTTC. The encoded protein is CSARGPQETQYF.

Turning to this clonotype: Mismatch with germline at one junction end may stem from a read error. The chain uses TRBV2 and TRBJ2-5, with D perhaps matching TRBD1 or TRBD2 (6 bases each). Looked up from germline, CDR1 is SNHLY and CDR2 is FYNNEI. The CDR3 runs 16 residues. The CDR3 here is CASSEGSGAFQDTQYF. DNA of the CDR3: TGTGCCAGCAGTGAAGGTTCGGGGGCGTTCCAAGACACCCAGTACTTC.

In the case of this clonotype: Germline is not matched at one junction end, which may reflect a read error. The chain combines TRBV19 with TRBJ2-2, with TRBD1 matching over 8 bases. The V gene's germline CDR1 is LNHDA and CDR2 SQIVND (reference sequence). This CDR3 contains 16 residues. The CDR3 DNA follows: TGTGCCAGTAGCCTAACAGGGGGTGCATTTTCCGGGGAGCTGCTTTTT. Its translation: CASSLTGGAFSGELLF.

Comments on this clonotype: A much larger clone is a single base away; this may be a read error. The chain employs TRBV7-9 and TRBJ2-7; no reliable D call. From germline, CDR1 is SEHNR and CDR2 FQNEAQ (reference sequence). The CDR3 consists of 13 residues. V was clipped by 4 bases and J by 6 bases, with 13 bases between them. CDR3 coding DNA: TGTGCCAGCAGCTCCGGACCAGCTGGCGAGCAGTACTTC. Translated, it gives CASSSGPAGEQYF.

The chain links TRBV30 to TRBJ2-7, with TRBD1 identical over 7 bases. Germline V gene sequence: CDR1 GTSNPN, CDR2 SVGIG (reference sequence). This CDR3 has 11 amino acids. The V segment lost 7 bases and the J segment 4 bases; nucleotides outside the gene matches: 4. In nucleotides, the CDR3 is TGTGCCTTATACAGGGGATACGAGCAGTACTTC. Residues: CALYRGYEQYF.

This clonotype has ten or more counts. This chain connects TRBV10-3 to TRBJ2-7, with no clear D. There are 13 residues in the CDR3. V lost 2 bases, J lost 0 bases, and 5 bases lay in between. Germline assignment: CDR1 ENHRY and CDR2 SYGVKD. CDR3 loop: CAISETNSYEQYF. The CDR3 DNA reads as TGTGCCATCAGTGAGACGAACTCCTACGAGCAGTACTTC.

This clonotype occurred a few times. This CDR3 reads CASSRPSGTSGGLYEQYF. CDR3 nucleotides: TGTGCCAGCAGCCGCCCATCCGGGACTAGCGGGGGCCTTTACGAGCAGTACTTC. The V gene is TRBV28, the J gene TRBJ2-7, with 14 bases identical to TRBD2. This CDR3 comprises 18 residues. Trimming took 6 bases from V and 4 from J; bases not matched to a gene: 14. Germline lookup yields CDR1 MDHEN and CDR2 SYDVKM.

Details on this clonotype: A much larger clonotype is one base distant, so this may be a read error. DNA of the CDR3: TGTGCCAGCAGCCTCGGACTAGCGGGAGGTGCGCAGTTCTTC. This codes for CASSLGLAGGAQFF. The chain is built from TRBV7-9 and TRBJ2-1; TRBD2 matches at 14 bases. CDR1 is SEHNR, CDR2 FQNEAQ, per germline (reference sequence). With V trimmed by 5 bases and J by 12 bases, 6 bases remained unmatched. The CDR3 runs to 14 residues.

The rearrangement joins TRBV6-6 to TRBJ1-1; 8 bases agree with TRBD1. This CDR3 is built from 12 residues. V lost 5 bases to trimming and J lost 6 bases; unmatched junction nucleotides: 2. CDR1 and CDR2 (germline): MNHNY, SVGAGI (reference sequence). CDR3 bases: TGTGCCAGCAGTACAGGGGGGGCTGAAGCTTTCTTT. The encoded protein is CASSTGGAEAFF.

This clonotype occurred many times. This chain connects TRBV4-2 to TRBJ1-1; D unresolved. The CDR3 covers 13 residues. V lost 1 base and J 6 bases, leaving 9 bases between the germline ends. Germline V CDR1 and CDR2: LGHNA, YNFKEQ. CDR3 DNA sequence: TGTGCCAGCAGCCAAGGTGTACTTGCTGAAGCTTTCTTT. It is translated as CASSQGVLAEAFF.

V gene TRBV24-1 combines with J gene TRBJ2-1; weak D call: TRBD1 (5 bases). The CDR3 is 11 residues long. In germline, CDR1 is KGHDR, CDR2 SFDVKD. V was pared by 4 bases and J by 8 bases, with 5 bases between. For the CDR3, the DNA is TGTGCCACCAGTGAACAGGATGAGCAGTTCTTC. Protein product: CATSEQDEQFF.